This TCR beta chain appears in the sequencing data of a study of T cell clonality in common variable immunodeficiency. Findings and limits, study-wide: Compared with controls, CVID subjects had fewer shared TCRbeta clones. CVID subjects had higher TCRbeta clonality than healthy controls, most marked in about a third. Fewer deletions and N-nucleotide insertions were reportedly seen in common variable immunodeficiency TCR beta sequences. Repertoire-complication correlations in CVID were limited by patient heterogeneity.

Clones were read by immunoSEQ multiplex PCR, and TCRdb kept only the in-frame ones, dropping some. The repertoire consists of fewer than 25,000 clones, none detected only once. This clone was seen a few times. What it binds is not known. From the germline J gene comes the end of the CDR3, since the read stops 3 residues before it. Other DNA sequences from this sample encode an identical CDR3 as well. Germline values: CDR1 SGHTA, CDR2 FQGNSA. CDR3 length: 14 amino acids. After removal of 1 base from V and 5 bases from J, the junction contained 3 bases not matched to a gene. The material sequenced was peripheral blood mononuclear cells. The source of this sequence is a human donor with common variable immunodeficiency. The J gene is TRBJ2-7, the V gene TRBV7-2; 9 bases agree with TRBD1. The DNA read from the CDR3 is TGTGCCAGCAGCTTAGGACAGGGGGGTAACGAG. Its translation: CASSLGQGGNE. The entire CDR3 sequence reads CASSLGQGGNEQYF.